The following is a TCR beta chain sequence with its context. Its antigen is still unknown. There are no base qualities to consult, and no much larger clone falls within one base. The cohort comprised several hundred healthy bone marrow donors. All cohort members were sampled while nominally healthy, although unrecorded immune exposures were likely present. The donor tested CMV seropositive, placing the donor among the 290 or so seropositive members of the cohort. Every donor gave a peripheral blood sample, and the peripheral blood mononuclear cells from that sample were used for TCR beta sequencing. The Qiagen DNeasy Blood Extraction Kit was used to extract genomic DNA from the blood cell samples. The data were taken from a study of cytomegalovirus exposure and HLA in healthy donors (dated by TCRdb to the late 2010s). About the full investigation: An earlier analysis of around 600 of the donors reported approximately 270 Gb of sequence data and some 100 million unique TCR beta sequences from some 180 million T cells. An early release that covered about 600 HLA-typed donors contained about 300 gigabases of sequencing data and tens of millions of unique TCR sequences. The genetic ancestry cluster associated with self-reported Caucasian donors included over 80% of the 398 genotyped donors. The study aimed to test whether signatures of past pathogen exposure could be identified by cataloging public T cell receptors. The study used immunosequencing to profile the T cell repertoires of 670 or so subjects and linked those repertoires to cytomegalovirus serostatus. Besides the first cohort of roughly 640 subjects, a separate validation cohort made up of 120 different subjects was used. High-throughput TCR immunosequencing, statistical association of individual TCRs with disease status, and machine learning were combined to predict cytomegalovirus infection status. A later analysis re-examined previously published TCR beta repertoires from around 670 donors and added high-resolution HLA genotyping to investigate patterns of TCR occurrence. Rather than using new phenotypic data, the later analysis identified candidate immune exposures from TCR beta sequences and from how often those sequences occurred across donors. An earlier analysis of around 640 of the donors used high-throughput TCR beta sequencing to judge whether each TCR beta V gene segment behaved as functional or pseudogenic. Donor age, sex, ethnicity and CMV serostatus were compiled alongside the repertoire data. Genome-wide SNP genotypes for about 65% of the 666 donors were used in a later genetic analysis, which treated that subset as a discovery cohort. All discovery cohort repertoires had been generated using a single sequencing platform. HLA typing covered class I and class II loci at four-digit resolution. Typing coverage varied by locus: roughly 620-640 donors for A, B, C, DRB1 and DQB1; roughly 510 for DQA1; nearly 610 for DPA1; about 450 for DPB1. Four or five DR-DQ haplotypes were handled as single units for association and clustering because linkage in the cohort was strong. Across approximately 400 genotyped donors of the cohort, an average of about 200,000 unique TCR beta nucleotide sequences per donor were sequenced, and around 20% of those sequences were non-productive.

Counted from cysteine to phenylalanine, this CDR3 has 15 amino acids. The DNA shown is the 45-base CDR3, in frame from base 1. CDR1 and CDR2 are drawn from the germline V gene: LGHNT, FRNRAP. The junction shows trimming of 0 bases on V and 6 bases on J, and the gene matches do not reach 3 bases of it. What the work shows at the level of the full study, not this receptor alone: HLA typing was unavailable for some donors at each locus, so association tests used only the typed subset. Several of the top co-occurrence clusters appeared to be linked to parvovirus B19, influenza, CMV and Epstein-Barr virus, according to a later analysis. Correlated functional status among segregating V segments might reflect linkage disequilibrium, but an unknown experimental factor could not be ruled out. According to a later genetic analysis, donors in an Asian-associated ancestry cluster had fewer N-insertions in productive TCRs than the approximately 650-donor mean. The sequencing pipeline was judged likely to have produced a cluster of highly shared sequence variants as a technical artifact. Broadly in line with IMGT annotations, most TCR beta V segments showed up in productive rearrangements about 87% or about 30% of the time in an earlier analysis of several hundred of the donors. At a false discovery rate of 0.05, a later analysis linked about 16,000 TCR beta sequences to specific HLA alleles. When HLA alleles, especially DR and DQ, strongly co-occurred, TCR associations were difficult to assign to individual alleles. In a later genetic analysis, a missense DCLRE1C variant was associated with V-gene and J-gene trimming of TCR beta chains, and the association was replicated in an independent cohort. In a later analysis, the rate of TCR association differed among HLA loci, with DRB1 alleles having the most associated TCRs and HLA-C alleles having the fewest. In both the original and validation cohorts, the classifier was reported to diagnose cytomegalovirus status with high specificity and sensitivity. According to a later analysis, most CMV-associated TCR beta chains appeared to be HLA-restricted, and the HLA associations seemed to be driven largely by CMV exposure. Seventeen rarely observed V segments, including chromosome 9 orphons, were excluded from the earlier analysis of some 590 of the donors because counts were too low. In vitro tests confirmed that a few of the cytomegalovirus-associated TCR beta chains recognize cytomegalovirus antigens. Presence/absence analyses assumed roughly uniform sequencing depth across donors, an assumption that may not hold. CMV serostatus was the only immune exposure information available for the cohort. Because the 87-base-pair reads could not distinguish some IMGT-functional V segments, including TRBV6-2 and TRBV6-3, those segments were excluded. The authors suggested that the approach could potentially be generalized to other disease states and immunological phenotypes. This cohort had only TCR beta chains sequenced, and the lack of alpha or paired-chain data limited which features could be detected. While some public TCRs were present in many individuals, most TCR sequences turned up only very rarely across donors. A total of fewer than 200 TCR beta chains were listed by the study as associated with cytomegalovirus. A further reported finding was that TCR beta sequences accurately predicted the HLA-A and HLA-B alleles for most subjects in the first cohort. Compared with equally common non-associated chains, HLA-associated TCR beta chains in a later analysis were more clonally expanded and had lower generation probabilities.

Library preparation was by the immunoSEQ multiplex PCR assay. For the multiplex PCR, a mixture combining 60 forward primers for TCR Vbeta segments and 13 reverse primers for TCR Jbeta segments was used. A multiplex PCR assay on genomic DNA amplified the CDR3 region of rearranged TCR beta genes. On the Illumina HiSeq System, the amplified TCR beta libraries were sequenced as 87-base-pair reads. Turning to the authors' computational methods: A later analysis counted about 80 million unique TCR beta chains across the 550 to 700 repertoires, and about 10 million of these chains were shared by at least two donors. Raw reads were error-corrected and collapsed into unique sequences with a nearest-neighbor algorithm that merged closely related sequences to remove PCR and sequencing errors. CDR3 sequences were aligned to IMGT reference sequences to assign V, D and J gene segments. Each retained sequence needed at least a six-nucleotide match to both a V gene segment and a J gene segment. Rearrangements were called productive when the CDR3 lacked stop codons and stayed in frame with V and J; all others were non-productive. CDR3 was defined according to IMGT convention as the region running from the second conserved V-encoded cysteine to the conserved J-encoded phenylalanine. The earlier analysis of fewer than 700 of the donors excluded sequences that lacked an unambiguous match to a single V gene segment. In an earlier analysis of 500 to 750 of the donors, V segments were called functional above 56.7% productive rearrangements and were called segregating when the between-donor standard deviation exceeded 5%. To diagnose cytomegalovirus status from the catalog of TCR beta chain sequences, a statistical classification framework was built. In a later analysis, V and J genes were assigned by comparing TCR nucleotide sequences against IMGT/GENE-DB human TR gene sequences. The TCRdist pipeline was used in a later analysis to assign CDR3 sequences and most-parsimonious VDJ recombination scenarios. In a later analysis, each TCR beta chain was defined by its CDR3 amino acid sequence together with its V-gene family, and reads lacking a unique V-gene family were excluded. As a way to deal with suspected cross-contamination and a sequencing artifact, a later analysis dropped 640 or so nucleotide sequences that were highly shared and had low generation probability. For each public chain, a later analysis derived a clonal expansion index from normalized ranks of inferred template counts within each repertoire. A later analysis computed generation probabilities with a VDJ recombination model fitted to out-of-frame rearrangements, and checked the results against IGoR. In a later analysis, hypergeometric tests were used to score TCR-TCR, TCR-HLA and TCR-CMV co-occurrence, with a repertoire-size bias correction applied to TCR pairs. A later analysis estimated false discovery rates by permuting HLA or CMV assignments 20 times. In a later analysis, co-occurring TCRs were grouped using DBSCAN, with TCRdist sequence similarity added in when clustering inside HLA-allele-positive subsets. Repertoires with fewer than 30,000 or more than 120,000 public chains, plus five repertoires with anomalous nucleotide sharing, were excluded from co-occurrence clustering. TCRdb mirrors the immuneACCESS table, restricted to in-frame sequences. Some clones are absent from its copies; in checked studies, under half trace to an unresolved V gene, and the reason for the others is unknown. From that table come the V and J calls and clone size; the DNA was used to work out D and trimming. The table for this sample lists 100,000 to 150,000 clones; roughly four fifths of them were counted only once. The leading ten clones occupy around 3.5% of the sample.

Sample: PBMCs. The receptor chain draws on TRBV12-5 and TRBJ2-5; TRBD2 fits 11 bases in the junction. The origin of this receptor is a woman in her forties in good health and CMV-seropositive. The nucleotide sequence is TGTGCTAGTGGTTTGGTAGGGACTAGCGGACAGACCCAGTACTTC. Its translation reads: CASGLVGTSGQTQYF.